A single sample is the source of the 30 T cell receptor beta chains below, sequenced in a study of CD8+CD57+ T cells in acquired aplastic anemia. Whoever was chosen for sequencing had shown CD8+CD57+ cell expansion by flow cytometry. The template used for profiling TCR beta VDJ and CDR3 was genomic DNA. Via MiXCR, TCRdb re-called the reads, giving one row per CDR3 protein. The sample has about 160,000 distinct CDR3 sequences, 60% to 80% seen once. The sequencing sample was made of sorted CD4+, CD8+, or CD8+CD57+ T cells (not recorded which) from PBMCs. Source of these receptors: a human donor with aplastic anemia.

This chain connects TRBV20-1 to TRBJ1-1, with D unclear. V lost 3 bases and J 8 bases, leaving 16 bases between the germline ends. The CDR3 extends over 13 amino acids. From germline, CDR1 is DFQATT and CDR2 SNEGSKA (reference sequence). The CDR3 protein is CSARKKRYWEAFF. In nucleotides, the CDR3 is TGCAGTGCTAGGAAAAAACGGTACTGGGAAGCTTTCTTT.

This chain connects TRBV20-1 to TRBJ2-1; 7 positions agree with TRBD1. The V gene's germline CDR1 is DFQATT and CDR2 SNEGSKA (reference sequence). The trim removed 3 bases at V and 1 base at J, leaving 6 bases unmatched. The CDR3 loop spans 15 amino acids. The CDR3 DNA sequence: TGCAGTGCTAGCGGAGAGGGGGCTTCCTACAATGAGCAGTTCTTC. Protein: CSASGEGASYNEQFF.

The rearrangement uses TRBV10-3 and TRBJ2-1; 7 nucleotides agree with TRBD2. Germline CDR1 is ENHRY and CDR2 is SYGVKD. Losses at the gene ends were 10 bases for V and 3 bases for J; bases not matched to a gene: 3. CDR3 length: 12 residues. CDR3 amino acids: CATSGDYNEQFF. CDR3 DNA sequence: TGTGCCACGAGCGGGGACTACAATGAGCAGTTCTTC.

This rearrangement joins TRBV2 to TRBJ2-3; TRBD2 agrees at 8 bases. CDR3 length equals 15 residues. Looked up from germline, CDR1 is SNHLY and CDR2 is FYNNEI. Trimming cost V 5 bases and J 3 bases; bases outside gene matches: 7. The CDR3, as DNA: TGTGCCAGCAGTCGGAGCGGGGGCCGGACAGATACGCAGTATTTT. This codes for CASSRSGGRTDTQYF.

This clonotype has a count of ten or more. CDR3 nucleotides: TGTGCCAGCAGTGACTCGATGGAGACCGGGGAGCTGTTTTTT. Its protein is CASSDSMETGELFF. J is TRBJ2-2 and V is TRBV6-4, with D unclear. V dropped 0 bases and J dropped 5 bases, with 7 bases sitting between them. This CDR3 contains 14 residues. Germline CDR1 and CDR2: MRHNA and SNTAGT.

Judged by abundance, this clonotype is medium-sized (0.01 to 0.1%). V usage is TRBV20-1 and J usage is TRBJ2-7; D is perhaps TRBD2 (6 bases). The CDR3 covers 15 residues. Trimming pared 6 bases from V and 3 bases from J, leaving 21 bases between. Germline V gene data show CDR1 as DFQATT and CDR2 as SNEGSKA (reference sequence). CDR3 residues: CSAPSGEEDHYEQYF. For the CDR3, the DNA is TGCAGTGCCCCCTCGGGGGAGGAGGACCACTACGAGCAGTACTTC.

V usage is TRBV5-6 and J usage is TRBJ2-2, with a tentative D call TRBD1 (7 bases). This CDR3 has 14 amino acids. Trimming pared 2 bases from V and 7 bases from J, leaving 12 bases between. Germline CDR1 reads SGHDT; CDR2 reads YYEEEE. The CDR3 is CASSFRGVGGELFF. The CDR3 DNA follows: TGTGCCAGCAGCTTCAGGGGGGTTGGCGGGGAGCTGTTTTTT. Based on the CDR3 plus reference TRBV5-6 and TRBJ2-2, the full variable domain is DAGVTQSPTHLIKTRGQQVTLRCSPKSGHDTVSWYQQALGQGPQFIFQYYEEEERQRGNFPDRFSGHQFPNYSSELNVNALLLGDSALYLCASSFRGVGGELFFGEGSRLTVL.

The chain joins TRBV7-9 to TRBJ2-7, with 7 positions matching TRBD2. CDR1 and CDR2 from the germline V gene are SEHNR and FQNEAQ (reference sequence). Trimming cost V 3 bases and J 6 bases; bases outside gene matches: 8. This CDR3 has 14 amino acids. CDR3 region: CASSFGLVASEQYF. In nucleotides, the CDR3 is TGTGCCAGCAGCTTCGGACTAGTAGCGTCCGAGCAGTACTTC. Together with reference TRBV7-9 and TRBJ2-7, the CDR3 gives the full variable domain: DTGVSQNPRHKITKRGQNVTFRCDPISEHNRLYWYRQTLGQGPEFLTYFQNEAQLEKSRLLSDRFSAERPKGSFSTLEIQRTEQGDSAMYLCASSFGLVASEQYFGPGTRLTVT.

V and J are TRBV7-2 and TRBJ2-2; 9 bases agree with TRBD1. Germline trimming cut 6 bases from V and 3 bases from J; bases unmatched to any gene: 2. This CDR3 region has 14 residues. CDR1 and CDR2 (germline): SGHTA, FQGNSA. The CDR3 region is CASRRQGDTGELFF. The CDR3, as DNA: TGTGCCAGCAGACGACAGGGGGACACCGGGGAGCTGTTTTTT.

This clonotype was counted between two and nine times. V is TRBV19 and J is TRBJ2-5, with 11 bases aligning to TRBD2. CDR3 size: 17 residues. Germline assignment: CDR1 LNHDA and CDR2 SQIVND (reference sequence). The trim removed 9 bases at V and 1 base at J, leaving 13 bases unmatched. CDR3 in DNA: TGTGCCAGCACCCAACCGGGACTAGCGGTACTCCAAGAGACCCAGTACTTC. Translating it yields CASTQPGLAVLQETQYF.

This clonotype was counted a few times. The chain has TRBV10-3 and TRBJ1-2; TRBD1 matches 8 bases. The CDR3 is 13 amino acids. J lost 6 bases, V lost 6 bases, and 6 bases had no gene match. Germline CDR1 is ENHRY and CDR2 is SYGVKD. This CDR3 is CAIRPDREDGYTF. As DNA, the CDR3 is TGTGCCATCAGGCCGGACAGGGAAGATGGCTACACCTTC.

J is TRBJ1-1 and V is TRBV19; D is possibly TRBD1 (5 bases). This CDR3 is 15 amino acids long. Germline CDR1 reads LNHDA; CDR2 reads SQIVND (reference sequence). The V gene lost 1 base and the J gene lost 5 bases, with 14 bases spanning the gap. The CDR3 is CASSIGTRGRTEAFF. The CDR3 DNA is TGTGCCAGTAGTATAGGAACCCGGGGGAGGACTGAAGCTTTCTTT. Full variable domain (missing parts from reference TRBV19 and TRBJ1-1): DGGITQSPKYLFRKEGQNVTLSCEQNLNHDAMYWYRQDPGQGLRLIYYSQIVNDFQKGDIAEGYSVSREKKESFPLTVTSAQKNPTAFYLCASSIGTRGRTEAFFGQGTRLTVV.

This clonotype was recorded only once. The rearrangement uses TRBV15 and TRBJ2-1, with a possible D match to TRBD2 (6 bases). The V and J ends lost 0 bases and 2 bases respectively, with 14 bases between them. Germline V gene lookup returns CDR1 LNHNV and CDR2 YYDKDF (reference sequence). This CDR3 comprises 17 residues. CDR3: CATSRESSGHAYNEQFF. CDR3 nucleotide sequence: TGTGCCACCAGCAGAGAGAGTAGCGGACATGCCTACAATGAGCAGTTCTTC.

The chain is built from TRBV4-3 and TRBJ2-2; weak D call: TRBD2 (6 bases). Germline V lookup: CDR1 LGHNA, CDR2 YSLEER. The CDR3 has 14 amino acids. Trimming stripped 1 base from V and 8 bases from J, with 11 bases between. This chain's CDR3 is CASSQAKGTGELFF. The CDR3, as DNA: TGCGCCAGCAGCCAAGCTAAGGGGACTGGGGAGCTGTTTTTT.

This clonotype occurred a few times. This rearrangement joins TRBV6-4 to TRBJ2-3; 10 nucleotides line up with TRBD2. This CDR3 region has 16 residues. J gave up 6 bases and V 5 bases, and 11 bases lay outside the gene matches. Germline V CDR1 and CDR2: MRHNA, SNTAGT. CDR3 loop: CASSKTSGDLGDTQYF. The CDR3 coding sequence is TGTGCCAGCAGTAAAACTAGCGGGGATTTGGGGGATACGCAGTATTTT.

This clonotype was seen more than once but under ten times. The V call is TRBV20-1, the J call TRBJ2-5; perhaps D is TRBD1 or TRBD2 (5 bases each). The CDR3 totals 13 residues. The germline V and J ends were trimmed by 6 bases and 5 bases, with 16 bases remaining between them. CDR1 is DFQATT, CDR2 SNEGSKA, per germline (reference sequence). CDR3 protein: CSALLGRAETQYF. The DNA of the CDR3 is TGCAGTGCCCTCCTGGGACGGGCTGAGACCCAGTACTTC.

This clonotype has just one count. The chain combines TRBV15 with TRBJ2-5; 8 bases map to TRBD1. The CDR3 extends over 16 amino acids. Germline V gene sequence: CDR1 LNHNV, CDR2 YYDKDF (reference sequence). V lost 5 bases and J lost 0; bases outside the gene matches: 8. CDR3 sequence: CATSAGGGGYQETQYF. The CDR3 DNA sequence: TGTGCCACCAGCGCAGGGGGCGGAGGGTACCAAGAGACCCAGTACTTC.

The CDR3 region is CASAWDDTTSGNTIYF. As DNA, the CDR3 is TGTGCCAGCGCGTGGGATGACACCACATCTGGAAACACCATATATTTT. The chain employs TRBV12-3 or TRBV12-4 and TRBJ1-3; no firm D call. This CDR3 region has 16 residues. Trimming left V 8 bases short and J 1 base short, with 18 bases between.

The CDR3 spells CATSSSRSGQGIYNEQFF. The DNA for the CDR3 is TGTGCCACCAGCAGCTCCAGGTCCGGACAGGGGATCTACAATGAGCAGTTCTTC. This rearrangement joins TRBV15 to TRBJ2-1; 9 nucleotides line up with TRBD1. The CDR3 is 18 amino acids. Germline CDR1 LNHNV, CDR2 YYDKDF (reference sequence). J was trimmed by 3 bases and V by 3 bases; bases with no gene match: 12. Based on the CDR3 plus reference TRBV15 and TRBJ2-1, the full variable domain is DAMVIQNPRYQVTQFGKPVTLSCSQTLNHNVMYWYQQKSSQAPKLLFHYYDKDFNNEADTPDNFQSRRPNTSFCFLDIRSPGLGDTAMYLCATSSSRSGQGIYNEQFFGPGTRLTVL.

In its sample, this clonotype was seen once. This chain joins TRBV28 and TRBJ2-7, with D unclear. Trimming left V 8 bases short and J 1 base short, with 24 bases between. The CDR3 is made up of 17 amino acids. Germline V gene lookup returns CDR1 MDHEN and CDR2 SYDVKM. Written as DNA, the CDR3 is TGTGCCAGCTCGACCGAGATCCCCAAGGTGGAATCCTACGAGCAGTACTTC. Translation gives CASSTEIPKVESYEQYF.

This clonotype was picked up many times. The chain has TRBV14 and TRBJ2-7, with D maybe TRBD1 (5 bases). CDR1 and CDR2 from the germline V gene are SGHDN and FVKESK. Trimming took off 0 bases at V and 1 base at J, with 19 bases between the two ends. This CDR3 has 18 residues. The CDR3 loop is CASSQDQFAAGWSYEQYF. The CDR3 DNA sequence: TGTGCCAGCAGCCAAGATCAGTTTGCGGCAGGGTGGTCCTACGAGCAGTACTTC. The whole variable domain, filled in from reference TRBV14 and TRBJ2-7, reads EAGVTQFPSHSVIEKGQTVTLRCDPISGHDNLYWYRRVMGKEIKFLLHFVKESKQDESGMPNNRFLAERTGGTYSTLKVQPAELEDSGVYFCASSQDQFAAGWSYEQYFGPGTRLTVT.

This clonotype was seen only once. The chain is built from TRBV5-1 and TRBJ2-7; 10 bases fit TRBD1. CDR1 is SGHRS and CDR2 is YFSETQ in the germline V gene. The CDR3 consists of 15 residues. J gave up 2 bases and V 4 bases, and 6 bases lay outside the gene matches. CDR3 DNA sequence: TGCGCCAGCAGCCCAGGCGGGACAGGGGCCTACGAGCAGTACTTC. Translation: CASSPGGTGAYEQYF.

The chain couples TRBV5-1 to TRBJ2-7; D perhaps matches TRBD1 (5 bases). V lost 4 bases to trimming and J lost 5 bases, with 13 bases between them. Per germline, CDR1 SGHRS and CDR2 YFSETQ. CDR3 size: 13 residues. CDR3 DNA sequence: TGCGCCAGCAGCAACCCGACAGCCCACGAGCAGTACTTC. Residues: CASSNPTAHEQYF.

The chain carries TRBV20-1 and TRBJ2-1; TRBD2 matches 7 bases. Germline trimming cut 6 bases from V and 9 bases from J; bases unmatched to any gene: 14. From germline, CDR1 is DFQATT and CDR2 SNEGSKA (reference sequence). The CDR3 has 14 residues. The CDR3 sequence is CSARGLTGDGEQFF. In nucleotides, the CDR3 is TGCAGTGCCCGGGGACTAACGGGAGATGGTGAGCAGTTCTTC.

This clonotype was recorded at least ten times. The chain is built from TRBV7-8 and TRBJ2-4, with D perhaps being TRBD1 or TRBD2 (5 bases each). The V gene's germline CDR1 is SGHVS and CDR2 FQNEAQ. This CDR3 is built from 14 residues. Trimming removed 4 bases from V and 6 bases from J, with 13 bases in between. The CDR3, as DNA: TGTGCCAGCAGCTACGGGACGCTCTTAAACATTCAGTACTTC. Its translation is CASSYGTLLNIQYF.

This rearrangement joins TRBV7-9 to TRBJ2-5, with 8 positions matching TRBD2. Trimming took 1 base from V and 4 from J; bases not matched to a gene: 8. The CDR3 is 16 amino acids. Germline CDR1 SEHNR, CDR2 FQNEAQ (reference sequence). Here the CDR3 DNA reads TGTGCCAGCAGCTTAGGGGAGGGCGGGGGGCGAGAGACCCAGTACTTC. This gives the protein CASSLGEGGGRETQYF.

The V gene is TRBV2, the J gene TRBJ2-7; TRBD2 agrees at 10 bases. The CDR3 length is 15 residues. Germline V gene lookup returns CDR1 SNHLY and CDR2 FYNNEI. Unmatched junction bases numbered 7, after V lost 6 bases and J lost 2 bases. DNA for the CDR3: TGTGCCAGCAGACAAGGACTAGCGGTTACCTACGAGCAGTACTTC. Its translation: CASRQGLAVTYEQYF.

The chain recombines TRBV9 with TRBJ2-1; TRBD1 matches at 9 bases. V gave up 0 bases and J gave up 8 bases; unmatched junction bases: 6. Per the germline V gene, CDR1 is SGDLS and CDR2 is YYNGEE. This CDR3 region has 15 residues. CDR3 DNA: TGTGCCAGCAGCGTAGAGGGACAGGGACAGGATGAGCAGTTCTTC. This codes for CASSVEGQGQDEQFF.

The V call is TRBV2, the J call TRBJ2-7, with TRBD2 matching over 12 bases. Trimming took 10 bases from V and 7 from J; bases not matched to a gene: 8. The CDR3 spans 13 residues. Germline CDR1 is SNHLY and CDR2 is FYNNEI. The CDR3 coding sequence is TGTGCCACCCAGACTAGCGGGAGAGGTGAGCAGTACTTC. Protein: CATQTSGRGEQYF. The variable domain in full, with the rest retrieved from reference TRBV2 and TRBJ2-7, is EPEVTQTPSHQVTQMGQEVILRCVPISNHLYFYWYRQILGQKVEFLVSFYNNEISEKSEIFDDQFSVERPDGSNFTLKIRSTKLEDSAMYFCATQTSGRGEQYFGPGTRLTVT.

This clonotype was seen a handful of times. This rearrangement joins TRBV2 to TRBJ1-4; D call uncertain. CDR1 is SNHLY, CDR2 FYNNEI, per germline. V was shortened by 5 bases and J by 7 bases, with 14 bases between the two germline ends. The CDR3 covers 14 residues. The CDR3 bases are TGTGCCAGCAGTCGCTTTAGGGAGGGTGAAAAACTGTTTTTT. Protein: CASSRFREGEKLFF.